This entry concerns a single TCR beta chain. Its cognate antigen has yet to be identified. Base quality data are lacking; no much larger clone is found one base away. The sample comes from a study of cytomegalovirus exposure and HLA in healthy donors listed by TCRdb under 2017. The study in broad terms: According to an earlier analysis of 550 to 750 of the donors, roughly 180 million T cells yielded roughly 100 million unique TCR beta sequences and approximately 300 Gb of sequence data. Typing coverage differed by locus: A, B, C, DRB1 and DQB1 were typed in about 629-640 donors, DQA1 in roughly 500, DPA1 in 600 to 610, and DPB1 in 400 to 490. An early release that covered about 640 HLA-typed donors contained approximately 320 gigabases of sequencing data and 80 million or so unique TCR sequences. Across some 400 genotyped donors of the cohort, an average of roughly 250,000 unique TCR beta nucleotide sequences per donor were sequenced, and around 19% of those sequences were non-productive. The study profiled the T cell repertoires of fewer than 850 subjects by immunosequencing and related them to cytomegalovirus serostatus. The later analysis used no new phenotypic data to find candidate immune exposures, relying instead on TCR beta sequences and their occurrence across donors. In addition to the first cohort of 650 to 750 subjects, a separate validation cohort of under 150 different subjects was used. Of the approximately 400 genotyped donors, about 80% fell in the genetic ancestry cluster associated with self-reported Caucasian donors. Alongside the repertoire data, information on donor age, sex, ethnicity and CMV serostatus was compiled. To predict cytomegalovirus infection status, the study combined high-throughput TCR immunosequencing, statistical association of individual TCRs with disease status, and machine learning. All discovery cohort repertoires had been generated using a single sequencing platform. An earlier analysis of fewer than 700 of the donors applied high-throughput TCR beta sequencing to assess whether each TCR beta V gene segment acted as functional or pseudogenic. In a later analysis, previously published TCR beta repertoires from roughly 710 donors were re-analyzed and high-resolution HLA genotyping was added so that TCR occurrence patterns could be studied. HLA typing included class I and class II loci at four-digit resolution. The study aimed to test whether cataloging public T cell receptors could reveal signatures of past pathogen exposure. Genome-wide SNP genotypes for about three fifths of the roughly 670 donors were used in a later genetic analysis, which treated that subset as a discovery cohort. Because of strong linkage in the cohort, roughly five DR-DQ haplotypes were treated as single units for association and clustering. Broad study findings and their caveats: The 87-base-pair reads could not distinguish some IMGT-functional V segments, including TRBV6-2 and TRBV6-3, so those segments were excluded. It was suggested by the authors that the approach could potentially be generalized to other disease states and immunological phenotypes. Cytomegalovirus status was reported to be diagnosed by the classifier with high specificity and sensitivity in both the original and validation cohorts. A later genetic analysis associated a missense DCLRE1C variant with V-gene and J-gene trimming of TCR beta chains, and an independent cohort replicated the association. For the cohort, immune exposure information was limited to CMV serostatus. In a later analysis, several top co-occurrence clusters were reported to appear linked to parvovirus B19, influenza, CMV and Epstein-Barr virus. A later analysis found that HLA-associated TCR beta chains were more clonally expanded and had lower generation probabilities than equally common non-associated chains. Because counts were too low, around 18 rarely observed V segments, including chromosome 9 orphons, were left out of the earlier analysis of some 640 of the donors. HLA typing was unavailable for some donors at each locus, so association tests used only the typed subset. In the study, approximately 160 TCR beta chains were listed as associated with cytomegalovirus. Most TCR sequences were seen in very few donors, while some public TCRs were found in many individuals. A cluster of highly shared sequence variants was judged likely to represent a technical artifact of the sequencing pipeline. A few of the identified cytomegalovirus-associated TCR beta chains were confirmed in vitro to be specific for cytomegalovirus antigens. Sequencing depth was assumed to be roughly uniform across donors in the presence/absence analyses, though that assumption may not hold. A later analysis found that most CMV-associated TCR beta chains appeared HLA-restricted, with HLA associations seemingly driven largely by CMV exposure. According to a later genetic analysis, donors in an Asian-associated ancestry cluster had fewer N-insertions in productive TCRs than the approximately 630-donor mean. In this cohort, only TCR beta chains were sequenced, and detectable features were limited by the absence of alpha or paired-chain data. A later analysis found that TCR association rates varied across HLA loci, with DRB1 alleles showing the most associated TCRs and HLA-C alleles the fewest. A further reported finding was that TCR beta sequences accurately predicted the HLA-A and HLA-B alleles for most subjects in the first cohort. At a false discovery rate of 0.05, a later analysis linked 16,000 or so TCR beta sequences to specific HLA alleles. In an earlier analysis of about 600 of the donors, most TCR beta V segments appeared in productive rearrangements about 87% or about 30% of the time, broadly matching IMGT annotations. Linkage disequilibrium might explain the correlated functional status among segregating V segments, but an unknown experimental factor could not be ruled out. Assigning TCR associations to individual alleles was difficult when HLA alleles, especially DR and DQ, strongly co-occurred.

CDR1 is given as SGHRS and CDR2 as YFSETQ, both from the germline V gene. Germline trimming amounts to 1 base on V and 0 bases on J, with 8 as the count of junction bases outside the gene matches. The CDR3 starts with the cysteine, ends with the phenylalanine, and has 17 residues. Of all the DNA, just the CDR3 is kept, 51 bases in frame from base 1. The cohort consisted of fewer than 700 healthy bone marrow donors. All cohort members were sampled while nominally healthy, although unrecorded immune exposures were likely present. The donor was CMV seropositive and was included in the group of 250 to 300 seropositive cohort members. Every donor gave a peripheral blood sample, and the peripheral blood mononuclear cells from that sample were used for TCR beta sequencing. The Qiagen DNeasy Blood Extraction Kit was used to extract genomic DNA from the blood cell samples. The library was obtained by the immunoSEQ multiplex PCR assay. The multiplex PCR relied on a mix of 60 forward primers for TCR Vbeta segments and 13 reverse primers for TCR Jbeta segments. The CDR3 region of rearranged TCR beta genes was amplified from genomic DNA by a multiplex PCR assay. The Illumina HiSeq System was used to sequence the amplified TCR beta libraries as 87-base-pair reads. On the authors' methods: In a later analysis, roughly 80 million unique TCR beta chains were counted across the roughly 670 repertoires, and some 10 million of these chains were shared by at least two donors. Raw reads were error-corrected and collapsed into unique sequences with a nearest-neighbor algorithm that merged closely related sequences to remove PCR and sequencing errors. Alignment of CDR3 sequences to IMGT reference sequences was used to assign V, D and J gene segments. For a sequence to be retained, a match of at least six nucleotides to both a V gene segment and a J gene segment was required. A rearrangement was called productive if the CDR3 had no stop codons and remained in frame with V and J, and every other rearrangement was called non-productive. CDR3 was defined by IMGT convention, running from the second conserved V-encoded cysteine to the conserved J-encoded phenylalanine. In an earlier analysis of 500 to 650 of the donors, sequences lacking an unambiguous match to a single V gene segment were excluded. An earlier analysis of a few hundred of the donors called V segments functional above 56.7% productive rearrangements and segregating when the between-donor standard deviation exceeded 5%. A statistical classification framework was built to diagnose cytomegalovirus status from the catalog of TCR beta chain sequences. V and J gene assignment, in a later analysis, came from comparing TCR nucleotide sequences with IMGT/GENE-DB human TR gene sequences. In a later analysis, CDR3 sequences and most-parsimonious VDJ recombination scenarios were assigned using the TCRdist pipeline. A later analysis defined each TCR beta chain by its CDR3 amino acid sequence plus V-gene family, and excluded reads lacking a unique V-gene family. In a later analysis, 450 to 600 highly shared, low-generation-probability nucleotide sequences were removed to address suspected cross-contamination and a sequencing artifact. In a later analysis, a clonal expansion index for each public chain was calculated from normalized within-repertoire ranks of inferred template counts. Generation probabilities in a later analysis came from a VDJ recombination model fitted to out-of-frame rearrangements, and those results were checked against IGoR. In a later analysis, hypergeometric tests were used to score TCR-TCR, TCR-HLA and TCR-CMV co-occurrence, with a repertoire-size bias correction applied to TCR pairs. In a later analysis, false discovery rates were estimated by permuting HLA or CMV assignments 20 times. In a later analysis, co-occurring TCRs were grouped using DBSCAN, with TCRdist sequence similarity added in when clustering inside HLA-allele-positive subsets. Repertoires with fewer than 30,000 or more than 120,000 public chains were left out of co-occurrence clustering, as were about five repertoires with anomalous nucleotide sharing. TCRdb mirrors the immuneACCESS table, restricted to in-frame sequences. Some clones are absent from its copies; in checked studies, under half trace to an unresolved V gene, and the reason for the others is unknown. V, J and clone size were drawn from that table, and D and trimming were deduced from the DNA. This sample has more than 150,000 clones in its table, and approximately 85% of those were observed once. Roughly 9.3% of the sample rests with the top ten.

Sequenced material: PBMCs. The rearranged segments are TRBV5-1 and TRBJ2-3, with TRBD2 identical over 7 junction bases. The source is a man in his late teens or twenties in good health and CMV-seropositive. The DNA is TGCGCCAGCAGCTTGTGGGGCGGGGGTTCTAGCACAGATACGCAGTATTTT. This codes for CASSLWGGGSSTDTQYF.